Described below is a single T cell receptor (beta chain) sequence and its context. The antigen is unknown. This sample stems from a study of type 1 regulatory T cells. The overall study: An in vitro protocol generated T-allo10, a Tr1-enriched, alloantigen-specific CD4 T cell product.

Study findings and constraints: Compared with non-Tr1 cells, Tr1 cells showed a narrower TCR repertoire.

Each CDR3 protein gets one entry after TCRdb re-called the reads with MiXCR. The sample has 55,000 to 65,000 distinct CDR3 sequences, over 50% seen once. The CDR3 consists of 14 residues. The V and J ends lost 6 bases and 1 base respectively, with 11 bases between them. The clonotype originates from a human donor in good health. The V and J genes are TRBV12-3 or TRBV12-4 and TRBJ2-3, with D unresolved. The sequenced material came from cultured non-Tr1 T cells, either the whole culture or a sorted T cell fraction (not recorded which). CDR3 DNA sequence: TGTGCCAGCAGCGTCGCAGCTCGCACAGATACGCAGTATTTT. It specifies CASSVAARTDTQYF.